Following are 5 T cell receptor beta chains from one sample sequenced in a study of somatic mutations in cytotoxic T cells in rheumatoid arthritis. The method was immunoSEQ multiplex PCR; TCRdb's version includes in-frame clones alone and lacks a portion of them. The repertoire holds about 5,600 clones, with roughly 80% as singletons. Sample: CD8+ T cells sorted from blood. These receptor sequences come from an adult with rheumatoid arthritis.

This CDR3 is CATSNFGTGVLNEQFF. For the CDR3, the DNA is TGTGCCACCAGCAATTTTGGGACAGGGGTCCTCAATGAGCAGTTCTTC. The chain links TRBV15 to TRBJ2-1; 10 nucleotides line up with TRBD1. The CDR3 has 16 residues. Trimming at V came to 4 bases and at J to 6 bases, leaving 9 bases not matched to a gene. Germline V gene sequence: CDR1 LNHNV, CDR2 YYDKDF (reference sequence).

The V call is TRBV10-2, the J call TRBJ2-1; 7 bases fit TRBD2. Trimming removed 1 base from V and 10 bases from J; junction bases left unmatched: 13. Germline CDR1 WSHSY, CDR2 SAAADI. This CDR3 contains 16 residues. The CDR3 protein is CASSEWIAGPASEQFF. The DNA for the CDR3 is TGCGCCAGCAGTGAGTGGATAGCGGGTCCCGCTAGCGAGCAGTTCTTC.

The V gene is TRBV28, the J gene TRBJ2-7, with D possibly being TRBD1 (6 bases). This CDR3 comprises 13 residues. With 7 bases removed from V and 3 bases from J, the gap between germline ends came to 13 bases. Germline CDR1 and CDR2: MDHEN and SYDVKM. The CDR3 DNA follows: TGTGCCAGCAAACCAATACAGGGCTACGAGCAGTACTTC. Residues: CASKPIQGYEQYF.

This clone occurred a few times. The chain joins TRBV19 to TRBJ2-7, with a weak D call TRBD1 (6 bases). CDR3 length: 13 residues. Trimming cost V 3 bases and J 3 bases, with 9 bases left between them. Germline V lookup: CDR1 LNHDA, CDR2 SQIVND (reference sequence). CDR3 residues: CASSIGRGYEQYF. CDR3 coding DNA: TGTGCCAGTAGTATCGGCAGGGGCTACGAGCAGTACTTC.

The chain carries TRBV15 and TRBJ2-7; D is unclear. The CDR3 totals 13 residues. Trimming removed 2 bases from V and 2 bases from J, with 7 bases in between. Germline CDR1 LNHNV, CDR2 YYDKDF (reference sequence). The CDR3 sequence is CATSRRPAYEQYF. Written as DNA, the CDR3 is TGTGCCACCAGCAGAAGGCCCGCCTACGAGCAGTACTTC.